This T cell receptor (beta chain) was found in a study of CD8+CD57+ T cells in acquired aplastic anemia. Study as a whole: Sorted CD4+ and CD8+ cell DNA averaged approximately 3.2 ug. Study-wide results and limits: CD8+ Simpson's diversity showed no significant patient-control difference. Roughly 30 CD8+ CDR3 sequences occurred in both the patients and the controls.

This clonotype was seen ten or more times. Its specificity is not known. Per germline, CDR1 GTSNPN and CDR2 SVGIG (reference sequence). The CDR3 has 15 residues. Losses at the gene ends were 4 bases for V and 7 bases for J; bases not matched to a gene: 10. Profiling that covered TCR beta VDJ and CDR3 relied on genomic DNA as its template. In TCRdb, the reads were re-called with MiXCR into one record per CDR3 protein. The sample carries some 280,000 distinct CDR3 sequences, about 56% recorded once. The sample consisted of sorted CD4+, CD8+, or CD8+CD57+ T cells (not recorded which) from PBMCs. This TCR was sampled from a human donor with severe aplastic anemia or a healthy control (not recorded which). The chain combines TRBV30 with TRBJ1-6; 7 bases line up with TRBD1. Written as DNA, the CDR3 is TGTGCCTGGAAGAGACAGGGTGAGGAAAATTCACCCCTCCACTTT. This translates into CAWKRQGEENSPLHF.